The 25 T cell receptor beta chains reported below all come from one sample, sequenced in a study of shared clonotypes between healthy human individuals. Sequenced by immunoSEQ multiplex PCR; TCRdb stores in-frame clones only, minus some. The table lists roughly 2.4 million clones, 95% of them singletons. Sequenced sample: naive CD4+ T cells sorted from blood. Specified subset: CD45RA+ positively selected. The source of these receptors is a man in his late teens or twenties in good health.

V gene TRBV5-6 combines with J gene TRBJ2-7; TRBD1 might be the D (5 bases). CDR1 is SGHDT and CDR2 is YYEEEE in the germline V gene. This CDR3 is built from 15 residues. V was shortened by 0 bases and J by 0 bases, with 10 bases between the two germline ends. The CDR3 region is CASSLGGLSSYEQYF. CDR3 nucleotides: TGTGCCAGCAGCTTGGGGGGCTTAAGCTCCTACGAGCAGTACTTC.

Note on this clone: This sample also contains other DNA sequences that code for the same CDR3. This chain joins TRBV28 and TRBJ1-3; D not resolved. Germline CDR1 MDHEN, CDR2 SYDVKM. The CDR3 sequence is 15 residues long. V lost 1 base and J 0 bases, leaving 7 bases between the germline ends. The CDR3 here is CASSLSGVSGNTIYF. The CDR3 region has the DNA TGTGCCAGCAGTTTATCGGGTGTCTCTGGAAACACCATATATTTT.

The genes are TRBV4-1 and TRBJ2-7; 10 bases are shared with TRBD2. Germline V gene sequence: CDR1 MGHRA, CDR2 YSYEKL. There are 15 residues in the CDR3. V was pared by 3 bases and J by 3 bases, with 5 bases of the junction left unmatched. The CDR3 sequence: CASSHLAGGNYEQYF. As DNA, the CDR3 is TGCGCCAGCAGCCACTTAGCGGGAGGAAACTACGAGCAGTACTTC.

CDR3: CASSLDGQGISEQYF. CDR3 DNA sequence: TGCGCCAGCAGCTTGGATGGACAGGGGATTAGCGAGCAGTACTTC. This chain uses TRBV5-1 with TRBJ2-7; TRBD1 matches 9 bases. The junction had 7 bases not matched to a gene; V was cut back by 0 bases and J by 6 bases. The length of the CDR3 is 15 residues. Germline V gives CDR1 SGHRS, CDR2 YFSETQ.

The rearrangement joins TRBV10-3 to TRBJ2-7; TRBD1 matches at 7 bases. The CDR3 is 13 amino acids. After removal of 10 bases from V and 4 bases from J, the junction contained 10 bases not matched to a gene. The germline V gene encodes CDR1 ENHRY and CDR2 SYGVKD. DNA for the CDR3: TGTGCCAACTCCCGGGACAGCGCGTACGAGCAGTACTTC. Its translation: CANSRDSAYEQYF.

This clone appeared a single time. The chain combines TRBV2 with TRBJ2-3; 10 nucleotides match TRBD1. Germline CDR1 SNHLY, CDR2 FYNNEI. The CDR3 length is 17 residues. V gave up 2 bases and J gave up 4 bases; unmatched junction bases: 9. For the CDR3, the DNA is TGTGCCAGCAGTGAAACGGACGACAGGGGGCTTTCAGATACGCAGTATTTT. Its translation is CASSETDDRGLSDTQYF.

The V call is TRBV10-3, the J call TRBJ2-1, with 10 positions matching TRBD2. The V segment lost 10 bases and the J segment 0 bases; nucleotides outside the gene matches: 6. Per germline, CDR1 ENHRY and CDR2 SYGVKD. The CDR3 is made up of 15 amino acids. CDR3 amino acids: CATVLAGSSYNEQFF. The CDR3 nucleotides read TGTGCCACCGTACTAGCGGGGAGCTCCTACAATGAGCAGTTCTTC.

The chain uses TRBV5-1 and TRBJ1-2; D not certain. Germline V gives CDR1 SGHRS, CDR2 YFSETQ. This CDR3 spans 16 amino acids. The V gene lost 3 bases and the J gene lost 6 bases, with 21 bases spanning the gap. This chain's CDR3 is CASSSGWTGLGDGYTF. CDR3 DNA sequence: TGCGCCAGCAGCTCCGGTTGGACGGGGTTAGGTGATGGCTACACCTTC.

The chain employs TRBV9 and TRBJ2-7; D remains ambiguous. V lost 0 bases and J lost 6, with 10 bases in between. Germline CDR1 is SGDLS and CDR2 is YYNGEE. This CDR3 spans 13 amino acids. For the CDR3, the DNA is TGTGCCAGCAGCGTAGAGGATGGTCGCGAGCAGTACTTC. It yields the protein CASSVEDGREQYF.

The chain joins TRBV2 to TRBJ2-3, with 11 bases matching TRBD1. V was pared by 2 bases and J by 5 bases, with 9 bases of the junction left unmatched. Germline V gene sequence: CDR1 SNHLY, CDR2 FYNNEI. The CDR3 sequence is 17 residues long. CDR3 protein: CASSEPPGQGVEDTQYF. The CDR3 DNA sequence: TGTGCCAGCAGTGAACCTCCGGGACAGGGGGTTGAAGATACGCAGTATTTT.

The chain combines TRBV27 with TRBJ2-5; D not resolved. The CDR3 runs 15 residues. V lost 0 bases, J lost 2 bases, and 10 bases lay in between. CDR1 MNHEY and CDR2 SMNVEV come from the germline V gene (reference sequence). CDR3 coding DNA: TGTGCCAGCAGTTTATCGAGGTCGGCTCAAGAGACCCAGTACTTC. This sequence encodes CASSLSRSAQETQYF.

V is TRBV19 and J is TRBJ1-6; 8 bases line up with TRBD1. The trim removed 5 bases at V and 12 bases at J, leaving 6 bases unmatched. CDR1 LNHDA and CDR2 SQIVND come from the germline V gene (reference sequence). The CDR3 is 13 amino acids. As DNA, the CDR3 is TGTGCCAGTAGTGCTCAGGGGGCAGGACCCCTCCACTTT. Residues: CASSAQGAGPLHF.

This chain joins TRBV6-4 and TRBJ1-5; unclear D gene. V was cut by 2 bases and J by 0 bases, with 14 bases left in between. Germline CDR1 and CDR2: MRHNA and SNTAGT. This CDR3 is built from 17 residues. CDR3 DNA sequence: TGTGCCAGCAGTGACGTCTCGTGGCAGAATAGCAATCAGCCCCAGCATTTT. Its translation is CASSDVSWQNSNQPQHF.

The CDR3 spells CASSTRQGAGANVLTF. DNA of the CDR3: TGTGCCAGCAGCACCCGACAGGGAGCTGGGGCCAACGTCCTGACTTTC. The chain couples TRBV9 to TRBJ2-6, with TRBD1 matching over 7 bases. CDR1 and CDR2 from the germline V gene are SGDLS and YYNGEE. The CDR3 runs to 16 residues. The junction had 6 bases not matched to a gene; V was cut back by 4 bases and J by 2 bases.

This chain uses TRBV9 with TRBJ1-6; unclear D gene. V lost 4 bases to trimming and J lost 0 bases, with 11 bases between them. Germline-derived CDR1 and CDR2 are SGDLS and YYNGEE. The CDR3 runs to 16 residues. The CDR3 sequence: CASSPRTASYNSPLHF. The CDR3 coding sequence is TGTGCCAGCAGCCCTCGGACGGCCTCCTATAATTCACCCCTCCACTTT.

The rearrangement joins TRBV7-2 to TRBJ2-7; 8 bases fit TRBD2. J gave up 3 bases and V 5 bases, and 9 bases lay outside the gene matches. Germline V lookup: CDR1 SGHTA, CDR2 FQGNSA. The CDR3 spans 15 residues. CDR3 loop: CASSVEAGEYYEQYF. Written as DNA, the CDR3 is TGTGCCAGCAGCGTCGAAGCGGGGGAGTACTACGAGCAGTACTTC.

This clone was seen more than once but under ten times. The rearrangement links TRBV11-2 to TRBJ1-6, with D possibly matching TRBD1 (5 bases). The germline V gene encodes CDR1 SGHAT and CDR2 FQNNGV. This CDR3 comprises 11 residues. V lost 5 bases to trimming and J lost 14 bases, with 10 bases between them. The CDR3 is CASSPPGALHF. CDR3 nucleotide sequence: TGTGCCAGCAGCCCCCCGGGGGCCCTCCACTTT.

The CDR3 DNA reads TGTGCCAGCCGCCTGGGCTTCTATGGCTACACCTTC. It codes for CASRLGFYGYTF. The chain employs TRBV25-1 and TRBJ1-2; D gene unclear. CDR1 is MGHDK, CDR2 SYGVNS, per germline. Trimming stripped 8 bases from V and 4 bases from J, with 11 bases between. The CDR3 loop spans 12 amino acids.

The gene calls are TRBV7-2 and TRBJ2-1; TRBD2 is a possible D gene (5 bases). Germline CDR1 and CDR2: SGHTA and FQGNSA. Between the trimmed V and J ends, which lost 5 bases and 2 bases, there was a span of 16 bases. There are 16 residues in the CDR3. CDR3 loop: CASSILSGRTYNEQFF. CDR3 nucleotides: TGTGCCAGCAGCATCTTAAGCGGTCGGACCTACAATGAGCAGTTCTTC.

The chain employs TRBV5-1 and TRBJ1-2, with unresolved D. Per germline, CDR1 SGHRS and CDR2 YFSETQ. Trimming stripped 4 bases from V and 0 bases from J, with 16 bases between. This CDR3 is 16 amino acids long. CDR3 amino acids: CASSPRSGVANYGYTF. CDR3 nucleotide sequence: TGCGCCAGCAGCCCACGGTCCGGGGTAGCTAACTATGGCTACACCTTC.

The chain employs TRBV5-1 and TRBJ2-2; the match to TRBD1 covers 8 bases. This CDR3 has 15 residues. CDR1 is SGHRS, CDR2 YFSETQ, per germline. The trim removed 4 bases at V and 10 bases at J, leaving 12 bases unmatched. The CDR3 nucleotides read TGCGCCAGCAGCCTGGGGCCGACAGGGGACGAGGAGCTGTTTTTT. This sequence encodes CASSLGPTGDEELFF. The variable domain in full, with the rest retrieved from reference TRBV5-1 and TRBJ2-2, is KAGVTQTPRYLIKTRGQQVTLSCSPISGHRSVSWYQQTPGQGLQFLFEYFSETQRNKGNFPGRFSGRQFSNSRSEMNVSTLELGDSALYLCASSLGPTGDEELFFGEGSRLTVL.

The rearrangement links TRBV2 to TRBJ2-7; TRBD1 aligns across 9 bases. The CDR3 covers 13 residues. Germline-derived CDR1 and CDR2 are SNHLY and FYNNEI. With 6 bases clipped from V and 6 bases from J, the junction kept 6 bases outside the gene matches. The CDR3 sequence is CASRGQGSTEQYF. In nucleotides, the CDR3 is TGTGCCAGCAGGGGACAGGGAAGTACCGAGCAGTACTTC.

The V gene is TRBV6-6, the J gene TRBJ1-5; a weak D match, TRBD1 (6 bases). Trimming pared 2 bases from V and 6 bases from J, leaving 17 bases between. This CDR3 has 16 residues. Germline loops: CDR1 MNHNY, CDR2 SVGAGI (reference sequence). The CDR3, as DNA: TGTGCCAGCAGTTACCCGACATCGGGGGCCGGTCAGCCCCAGCATTTT. This sequence encodes CASSYPTSGAGQPQHF.

This clone appeared once. The V gene is TRBV10-3, the J gene TRBJ2-7, with TRBD1 matching over 9 bases. This CDR3 has 15 amino acids. Germline CDR1 and CDR2: ENHRY and SYGVKD. With 6 bases clipped from V and 3 bases from J, the junction kept 9 bases outside the gene matches. CDR3 in DNA: TGTGCCATCAGCCCGAGGGGGACAGGGAGCTACGAGCAGTACTTC. Translated: CAISPRGTGSYEQYF.

The chain combines TRBV28 with TRBJ2-5; 10 bases agree with TRBD2. After removal of 4 bases from V and 2 bases from J, the junction contained 1 base not matched to a gene. The CDR3 loop spans 14 amino acids. The germline V gene has CDR1 MDHEN and CDR2 SYDVKM. Here the CDR3 DNA reads TGTGCCAGCAGTTCTAGCGGGGGACAAGAGACCCAGTACTTC. Protein product: CASSSSGGQETQYF.